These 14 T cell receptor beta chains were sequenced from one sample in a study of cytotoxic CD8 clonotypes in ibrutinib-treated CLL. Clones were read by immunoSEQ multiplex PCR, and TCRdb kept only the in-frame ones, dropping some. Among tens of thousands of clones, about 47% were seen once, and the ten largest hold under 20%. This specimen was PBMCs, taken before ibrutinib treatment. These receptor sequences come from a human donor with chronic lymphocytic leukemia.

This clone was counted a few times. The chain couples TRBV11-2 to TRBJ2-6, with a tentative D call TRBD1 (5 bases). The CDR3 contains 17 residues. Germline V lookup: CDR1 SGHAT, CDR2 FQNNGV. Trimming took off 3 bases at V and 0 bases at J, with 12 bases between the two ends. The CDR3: CASSLGPRVSGANVLTF. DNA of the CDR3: TGTGCCAGCAGCTTGGGGCCCCGGGTCTCTGGGGCCAACGTCCTGACTTTC.

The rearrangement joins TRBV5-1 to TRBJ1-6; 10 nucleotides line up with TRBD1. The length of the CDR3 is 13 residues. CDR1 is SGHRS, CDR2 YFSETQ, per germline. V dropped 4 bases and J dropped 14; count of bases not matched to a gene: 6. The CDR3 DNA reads TGCGCCAGCAGCGTTGACAGGGGGCTGGCCCTCCACTTT. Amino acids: CASSVDRGLALHF.

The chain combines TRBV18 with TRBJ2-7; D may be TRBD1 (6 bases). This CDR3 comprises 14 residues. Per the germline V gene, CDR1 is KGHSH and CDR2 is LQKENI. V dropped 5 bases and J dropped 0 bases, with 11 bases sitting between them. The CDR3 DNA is TGTGCCAGCTCAGGAACAGGGACCTCCTACGAGCAGTACTTC. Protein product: CASSGTGTSYEQYF.

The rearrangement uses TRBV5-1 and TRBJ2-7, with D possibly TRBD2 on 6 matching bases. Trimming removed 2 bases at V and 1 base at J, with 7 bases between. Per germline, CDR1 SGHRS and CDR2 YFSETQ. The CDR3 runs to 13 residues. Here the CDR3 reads CASSFGGSYEQYF. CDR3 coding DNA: TGCGCCAGCAGCTTCGGGGGTTCCTACGAGCAGTACTTC.

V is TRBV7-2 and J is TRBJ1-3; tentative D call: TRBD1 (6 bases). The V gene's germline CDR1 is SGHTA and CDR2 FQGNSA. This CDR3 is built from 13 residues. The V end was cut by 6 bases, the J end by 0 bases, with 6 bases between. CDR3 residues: CASRDSSGNTIYF. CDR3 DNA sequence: TGTGCCAGCAGGGACAGCTCTGGAAACACCATATATTTT.

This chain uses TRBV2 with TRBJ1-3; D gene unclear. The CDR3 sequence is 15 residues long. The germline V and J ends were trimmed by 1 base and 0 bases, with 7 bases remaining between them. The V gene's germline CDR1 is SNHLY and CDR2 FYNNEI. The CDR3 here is CASSEESPSGNTIYF. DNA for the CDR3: TGTGCCAGCAGTGAAGAATCCCCCTCTGGAAACACCATATATTTT.

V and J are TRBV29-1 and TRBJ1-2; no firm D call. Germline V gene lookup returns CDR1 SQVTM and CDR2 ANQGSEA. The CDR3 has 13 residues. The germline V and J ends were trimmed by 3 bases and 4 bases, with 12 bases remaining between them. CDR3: CSVERIGSYGYTF. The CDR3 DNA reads TGCAGCGTTGAGAGGATAGGAAGCTATGGCTACACCTTC.

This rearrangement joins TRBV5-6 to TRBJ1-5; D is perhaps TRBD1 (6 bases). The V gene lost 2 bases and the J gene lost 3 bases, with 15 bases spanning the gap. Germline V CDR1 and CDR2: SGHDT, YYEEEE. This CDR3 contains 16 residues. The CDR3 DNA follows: TGTGCCAGCAGCTTATTAACAGGGCGGAACAATCAGCCCCAGCATTTT. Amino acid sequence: CASSLLTGRNNQPQHF. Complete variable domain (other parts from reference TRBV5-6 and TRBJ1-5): DAGVTQSPTHLIKTRGQQVTLRCSPKSGHDTVSWYQQALGQGPQFIFQYYEEEERQRGNFPDRFSGHQFPNYSSELNVNALLLGDSALYLCASSLLTGRNNQPQHFGDGTRLSIL.

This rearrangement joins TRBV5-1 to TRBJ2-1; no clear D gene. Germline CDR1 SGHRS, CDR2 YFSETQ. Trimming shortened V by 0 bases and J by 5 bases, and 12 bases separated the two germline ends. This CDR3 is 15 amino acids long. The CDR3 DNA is TGCGCCAGCAGCTTGGATGGCAGGACCAACAATGAGCAGTTCTTC. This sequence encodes CASSLDGRTNNEQFF.

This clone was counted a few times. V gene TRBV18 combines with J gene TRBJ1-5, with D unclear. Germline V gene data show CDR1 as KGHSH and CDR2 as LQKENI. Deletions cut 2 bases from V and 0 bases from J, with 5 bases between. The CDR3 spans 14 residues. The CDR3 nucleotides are TGTGCCAGCTCACCAGTAGATAGCAATCAGCCCCAGCATTTT. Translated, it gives CASSPVDSNQPQHF.

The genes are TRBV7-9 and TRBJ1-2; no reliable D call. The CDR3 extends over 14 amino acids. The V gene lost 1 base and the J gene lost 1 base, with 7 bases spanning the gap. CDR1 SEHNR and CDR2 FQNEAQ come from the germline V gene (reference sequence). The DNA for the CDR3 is TGTGCCAGCAGCTTAGTTGGGGTTAACTATGGCTACACCTTC. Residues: CASSLVGVNYGYTF.

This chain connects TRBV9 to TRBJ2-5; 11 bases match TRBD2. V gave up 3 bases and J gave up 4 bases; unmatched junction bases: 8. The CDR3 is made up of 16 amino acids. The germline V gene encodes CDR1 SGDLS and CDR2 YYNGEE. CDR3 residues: CASSAVAGGPGETQYF. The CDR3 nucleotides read TGTGCCAGCAGCGCTGTAGCGGGGGGGCCGGGAGAGACCCAGTACTTC. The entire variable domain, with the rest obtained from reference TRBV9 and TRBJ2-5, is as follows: DSGVTQTPKHLITATGQRVTLRCSPRSGDLSVYWYQQSLDQGLQFLIQYYNGEERAKGNILERFSAQQFPDLHSELNLSSLELGDSALYFCASSAVAGGPGETQYFGPGTRLLVL.

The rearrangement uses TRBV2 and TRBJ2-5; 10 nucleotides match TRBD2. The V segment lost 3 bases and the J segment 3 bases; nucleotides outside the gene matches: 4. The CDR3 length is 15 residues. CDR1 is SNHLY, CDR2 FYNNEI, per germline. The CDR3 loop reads CASSEGGLAEETQYF. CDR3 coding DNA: TGTGCCAGCAGTGAGGGAGGACTAGCGGAAGAGACCCAGTACTTC.

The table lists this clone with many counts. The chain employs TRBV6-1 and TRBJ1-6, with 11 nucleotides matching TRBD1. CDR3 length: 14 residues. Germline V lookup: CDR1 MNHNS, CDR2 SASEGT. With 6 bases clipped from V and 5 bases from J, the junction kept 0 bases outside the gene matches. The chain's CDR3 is CASRGQGDNSPLHF. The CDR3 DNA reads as TGTGCCAGCAGGGGACAGGGGGATAATTCACCCCTCCACTTT.